The 31 T cell receptor beta chains below all came from one sample that was sequenced in a study of early T cells in non-severe SARS-CoV-2 infection. Via MiXCR, TCRdb re-called the 5' RACE reads, giving one row per CDR3 protein. This table holds roughly 52,000 distinct CDR3 sequences, roughly 6.5% found once. Sequencing was performed on whole blood, taken at baseline. These receptors originate from an adult who was a healthcare worker with PCR-confirmed SARS-CoV-2 infection or an uninfected control (not recorded which).

The chain uses TRBV6-5 and TRBJ2-7, with 7 nucleotides matching TRBD2. V lost 2 bases and J lost 1; bases outside the gene matches: 2. This CDR3 has 14 residues. The V gene's germline CDR1 is MNHEY and CDR2 SVGAGI. The CDR3 region has the DNA TGTGCCAGCAGTTACGAGCGGGGATCCTACGAGCAGTACTTC. It encodes CASSYERGSYEQYF.

The V gene is TRBV11-1, the J gene TRBJ2-7; TRBD1 is a possible D gene (7 bases). V was shortened by 0 bases and J by 6 bases, with 18 bases between the two germline ends. Looked up from germline, CDR1 is SGHAT and CDR2 is FQDESV (reference sequence). The length of the CDR3 is 16 residues. The chain's CDR3 is CASSLAGLGQGGEQYF. In nucleotides, the CDR3 is TGTGCCAGCAGCTTAGCAGGTCTTGGGCAGGGGGGCGAGCAGTACTTC.

The DNA of the CDR3 is TGTGCCAGCAGTCCTACACCACAGGGGGCGCGAACCGGGGAGCTGTTTTTT. It translates to CASSPTPQGARTGELFF. The rearrangement links TRBV12-3 or TRBV12-4 to TRBJ2-2; the match to TRBD1 covers 9 bases. CDR3 length: 17 amino acids. J lost 5 bases, V lost 5 bases, and 12 bases had no gene match.

As concerns this clonotype: A much larger clone is a single base away; this may be a read error. The J gene is TRBJ2-1, the V gene TRBV2, with 10 bases fitting TRBD1. CDR3 length: 16 residues. Germline CDR1 reads SNHLY; CDR2 reads FYNNEI. CDR3 in DNA: TGTGCCAGCAGTTTTACCGGGACAGGGGACTACGATGAGCAGTTCTTC. It specifies CASSFTGTGDYDEQFF.

This chain links TRBV30 with TRBJ1-1, with 8 bases identical to TRBD1. The J segment lost 5 bases and the V segment lost 1 base, leaving 21 bases of the junction unmatched. CDR3 length equals 19 residues. Germline V gene data show CDR1 as GTSNPN and CDR2 as SVGIG (reference sequence). CDR3 sequence: CAWSEVTGGIIYTRTEAFF. The CDR3 nucleotides are TGTGCCTGGAGTGAGGTAACAGGGGGAATCATATATACAAGAACTGAAGCTTTCTTT.

The genes are TRBV7-8 and TRBJ2-3, with a weak D call TRBD1 (7 bases). The CDR3 sequence is 14 residues long. The germline gives CDR1 SGHVS, CDR2 FQNEAQ. V lost 1 base and J lost 6, with 11 bases in between. The CDR3 sequence: CASSLVSGGDTQYF. The CDR3 region has the DNA TGTGCCAGCAGCTTAGTGTCAGGGGGGGATACGCAGTATTTT.

This clonotype was observed many times. This sequence joins TRBV5-1 and TRBJ1-6; a weak D match, TRBD1 (5 bases). The V gene lost 4 bases and the J gene lost 10 bases, with 18 bases spanning the gap. CDR1 and CDR2 from the germline V gene are SGHRS and YFSETQ. The CDR3 has 15 residues. This CDR3 is CASSAATPDRSPLHF. CDR3 nucleotides: TGCGCCAGCAGCGCGGCAACGCCCGACAGATCACCCCTCCACTTT.

This clonotype was seen a handful of times. The chain employs TRBV7-2 and TRBJ2-2; D gene ambiguous. This CDR3 region has 14 residues. Germline V lookup: CDR1 SGHTA, CDR2 FQGNSA. V gave up 10 bases and J gave up 1 base, with 13 bases separating them. CDR3: CAISGMKNTGELFF. The CDR3 DNA is TGTGCCATCTCCGGCATGAAGAACACCGGGGAGCTGTTTTTT.

The rearrangement links TRBV27 to TRBJ2-7; D may be TRBD1 (6 bases). The CDR3 is made up of 14 amino acids. V was cut by 5 bases and J by 3 bases, with 14 bases left in between. Germline values: CDR1 MNHEY, CDR2 SMNVEV (reference sequence). CDR3 amino acids: CASSPTGYSYEQYF. The CDR3, as DNA: TGTGCCAGCAGTCCTACAGGGTATAGCTACGAGCAGTACTTC.

This clonotype has at least ten counts. The CDR3 here is CASSQDRMMNTEAFF. The CDR3, as DNA: TGTGCCAGCAGCCAAGACAGGATGATGAACACTGAAGCTTTCTTT. The rearrangement joins TRBV14 to TRBJ1-1; D is unresolved. The germline gives CDR1 SGHDN, CDR2 FVKESK. Trimming cost V 0 bases and J 0 bases, with 8 bases left between them. The CDR3 has 15 amino acids. The complete variable domain, with remaining parts taken from reference TRBV14 and TRBJ1-1, reads EAGVTQFPSHSVIEKGQTVTLRCDPISGHDNLYWYRRVMGKEIKFLLHFVKESKQDESGMPNNRFLAERTGGTYSTLKVQPAELEDSGVYFCASSQDRMMNTEAFFGQGTRLTVV.

This clonotype was counted a few times. The chain recombines TRBV11-3 with TRBJ1-1; possible D gene TRBD1, 5 bases. Trimming removed 3 bases at V and 3 bases at J, with 11 bases between. Germline V gives CDR1 SGHNT, CDR2 YENEEA. This CDR3 spans 14 amino acids. CDR3 nucleotide sequence: TGTGCCAGCAGCTTTCCTGGGGCCGACACTGAAGCTTTCTTT. Translating it yields CASSFPGADTEAFF.

This clonotype has a count of ten or more. V gene TRBV7-6 combines with J gene TRBJ2-3; D may match TRBD1 or TRBD2 (6 bases each). Germline V lookup: CDR1 SGHVS, CDR2 FNYEAQ. The CDR3 is made up of 12 amino acids. Trimming removed 5 bases from V and 8 bases from J, with 11 bases in between. CDR3 nucleotides: TGTGCCAGCAGCGTCGGGGGCATTACGCAGTATTTT. The encoded protein is CASSVGGITQYF. Based on the CDR3 plus reference TRBV7-6 and TRBJ2-3, the full variable domain is GAGVSQSPRYKVTKRGQDVALRCDPISGHVSLYWYRQALGQGPEFLTYFNYEAQQDKSGLPNDRFSAERPEGSISTLTIQRTEQRDSAMYRCASSVGGITQYFGPGTRLTVL.

This clonotype has ten or more counts. The chain employs TRBV29-1 and TRBJ2-3, with D tentatively TRBD1 (6 bases). This CDR3 region has 15 residues. Trimming took off 4 bases at V and 3 bases at J, with 17 bases between the two ends. The germline V gene has CDR1 SQVTM and CDR2 ANQGSEA. The CDR3 coding sequence is TGCAGCGTTGCTGACCCGGGACACCTTACAGATACGCAGTATTTT. It translates to CSVADPGHLTDTQYF.

V usage is TRBV6-2 or TRBV6-3 and J usage is TRBJ2-1, with 9 positions matching TRBD1. Germline CDR1 reads MNHEY; CDR2 reads SVGEGT. After removal of 5 bases from V and 0 bases from J, the junction contained 11 bases not matched to a gene. This CDR3 has 18 amino acids. CDR3 in amino acids: CASSPKTGQGRSYNEQFF. The CDR3 DNA follows: TGTGCCAGCAGTCCTAAAACGGGACAGGGTCGCTCCTACAATGAGCAGTTCTTC.

The sample holds many counts of this clonotype. J is TRBJ1-5 and V is TRBV6-4; weak D call: TRBD1 (5 bases). Germline CDR1 reads MRHNA; CDR2 reads SNTAGT. There are 14 residues in the CDR3. V was pared by 4 bases and J by 9 bases, with 16 bases between. CDR3 nucleotides: TGTGCCAGCAGTGTCGCCACAGGCAACTGGCCCCAGCATTTT. This gives the protein CASSVATGNWPQHF.

This clonotype has at least ten counts. The chain employs TRBV5-1 and TRBJ2-5; tentatively, D is TRBD2 (5 bases). This CDR3 contains 16 residues. Germline-derived CDR1 and CDR2 are SGHRS and YFSETQ. Trimming pared 5 bases from V and 2 bases from J, leaving 19 bases between. This CDR3 is CASRPEPGTLQETQYF. The CDR3 region has the DNA TGCGCCAGCAGACCAGAACCGGGAACACTTCAAGAGACCCAGTACTTC.

In this sample, this clonotype turned up many times. The chain combines TRBV10-3 with TRBJ2-7; 15 bases align to TRBD2. In germline, CDR1 is ENHRY, CDR2 SYGVKD. The CDR3 loop spans 18 amino acids. The trim removed 6 bases at V and 1 base at J, leaving 10 bases unmatched. CDR3 nucleotide sequence: TGTGCCATCAGCCGCGGACTAGCGGGGGGGCCGAGGTCCTACGAGCAGTACTTC. It is translated as CAISRGLAGGPRSYEQYF.

This clonotype was detected ten times or more. The V and J genes are TRBV20-1 and TRBJ2-2, with TRBD1 matching 10 bases. Germline CDR1 and CDR2: DFQATT and SNEGSKA (reference sequence). V dropped 4 bases and J dropped 5; count of bases not matched to a gene: 7. CDR3 size: 15 residues. The chain's CDR3 is CSATRDRGWTGELFF. The CDR3 DNA follows: TGCAGTGCTACGAGGGACAGGGGTTGGACCGGGGAGCTGTTTTTT.

This clonotype was observed many times. This rearrangement joins TRBV7-9 to TRBJ1-2; D not certain. This CDR3 region has 13 residues. The V and J ends lost 5 bases and 2 bases respectively, with 9 bases between them. CDR1 and CDR2 from the germline V gene are SEHNR and FQNEAQ (reference sequence). CDR3 amino acids: CASSLSDNYGYTF. The CDR3 nucleotides read TGTGCCAGCAGCCTATCTGACAACTATGGCTACACCTTC.

There are a few counts of this clonotype. The rearrangement links TRBV6-2 or TRBV6-3 to TRBJ1-2; maybe TRBD1 (6 bases). Per germline, CDR1 MNHEY and CDR2 SVGEGT. The CDR3 has 12 amino acids. Trimming shortened V by 4 bases and J by 5 bases, and 8 bases separated the two germline ends. The CDR3 DNA reads as TGTGCCAGCAGTTCAACAGGGTATGGCTACACCTTC. Protein product: CASSSTGYGYTF.

This clonotype was counted many times. The chain joins TRBV5-1 to TRBJ2-3; a possible D gene is TRBD2 (7 bases). Germline values: CDR1 SGHRS, CDR2 YFSETQ. V was clipped by 5 bases and J by 4 bases, with 17 bases between them. The CDR3 has 15 amino acids. CDR3 protein: CASRASAGASDTQYF. CDR3 sequence (DNA): TGCGCCAGCAGGGCATCTGCGGGGGCGTCAGATACGCAGTATTTT.

This clonotype was seen repeatedly, ten times or more. The chain uses TRBV20-1 and TRBJ1-1, with 7 nucleotides matching TRBD1. Per the germline V gene, CDR1 is DFQATT and CDR2 is SNEGSKA (reference sequence). There are 14 residues in the CDR3. V shed 4 bases, J shed 1 base, and the junction held 6 bases outside the gene matches. CDR3 sequence: CSATTRTGNTEAFF. Here the CDR3 DNA reads TGCAGTGCTACTACAAGGACAGGGAACACTGAAGCTTTCTTT.

Of note for this clonotype: Possible read error: a much larger clone is one base away. The CDR3 region is CVSTGRPNTGELFF. DNA of the CDR3: TGCGTCAGCACCGGGAGACCGAACACCGGGGAGCTGTTTTTT. The chain carries TRBV5-1 and TRBJ2-2, with TRBD2 as a possible D gene (6 bases). Germline V gene data show CDR1 as SGHRS and CDR2 as YFSETQ. The CDR3 runs to 14 residues.

This clonotype was recorded at least ten times. The chain couples TRBV20-1 to TRBJ1-2; TRBD1 agrees at 10 bases. Germline V gives CDR1 DFQATT, CDR2 SNEGSKA (reference sequence). There are 15 residues in the CDR3. The V segment lost 3 bases and the J segment 5 bases; nucleotides outside the gene matches: 9. In DNA, the CDR3 is TGCAGTGCTAGTGGAGGGGACAGGGGAGCGTATGGCTACACCTTC. This encodes CSASGGDRGAYGYTF.

The table lists this clonotype with many counts. V gene TRBV19 combines with J gene TRBJ1-2; no firm D call. Germline CDR1 is LNHDA and CDR2 is SQIVND (reference sequence). The germline V and J ends were trimmed by 5 bases and 4 bases, with 14 bases remaining between them. This CDR3 comprises 14 residues. The CDR3 loop is CASSSGRSGYGYTF. The CDR3 nucleotides are TGTGCCAGTAGTTCCGGACGTTCCGGCTATGGCTACACCTTC.

Many counts were recorded for this clonotype. One end of the junction is discordant with germline, which a read error may explain. The chain is built from TRBV7-6 and TRBJ1-4; D is possibly TRBD1 (5 bases). CDR3 length equals 15 residues. The germline CDR1 and CDR2 sequences are SGHVS and FNYEAQ. The chain's CDR3 is CAGSLALGGDEKLFF. As DNA, the CDR3 is TGTGCCGGCAGCTTAGCGCTCGGGGGTGACGAAAAACTGTTTTTT.

This clonotype was counted many times. This chain links TRBV5-4 with TRBJ2-1, with D possibly TRBD1 on 5 matching bases. V shed 4 bases and J shed 0 bases, with 8 bases lying between them. The CDR3 runs 14 residues. Germline V gives CDR1 SGHNT, CDR2 YYREEE (reference sequence). CDR3 region: CASSTDSSYNEQFF. CDR3 coding DNA: TGTGCCAGCAGCACCGACAGCTCCTACAATGAGCAGTTCTTC.

This clonotype appeared many times. The chain employs TRBV11-2 and TRBJ2-1; D possibly corresponds to TRBD1 (5 bases). Germline V gene sequence: CDR1 SGHAT, CDR2 FQNNGV. Trimming removed 1 base at V and 15 bases at J, with 19 bases between. The CDR3 has 14 residues. CDR3 amino acids: CASSLAGARALGFF. DNA for the CDR3: TGTGCCAGCAGCTTAGCTGGGGCTCGCGCCCTCGGGTTCTTC.

The chain uses TRBV20-1 and TRBJ2-7; TRBD2 matches 10 bases. J gave up 6 bases and V 4 bases, and 3 bases lay outside the gene matches. The CDR3 totals 12 residues. Germline values: CDR1 DFQATT, CDR2 SNEGSKA (reference sequence). The DNA for the CDR3 is TGCAGTGCTACGGGACTAGCGTCCGAGCAGTACTTC. Translated, it gives CSATGLASEQYF.

This clonotype appeared many times. The V gene is TRBV20-1, the J gene TRBJ2-7; the D gene is possibly TRBD1 (5 bases). The germline CDR1 and CDR2 sequences are DFQATT and SNEGSKA (reference sequence). This CDR3 has 12 residues. V shed 5 bases and J shed 3 bases, with 11 bases lying between them. CDR3 protein: CSARQGFYEQYF. The CDR3 DNA is TGCAGTGCTCGCCAGGGCTTCTACGAGCAGTACTTC.

The CDR3: CASSQDHTGAGDTQYF. The CDR3 DNA follows: TGCGCCAGCAGCCAAGATCATACGGGGGCGGGAGATACGCAGTATTTT. This chain joins TRBV4-3 and TRBJ2-3; the D call may be TRBD1 or TRBD2 (6 bases each). V lost 0 bases and J 5 bases, leaving 15 bases between the germline ends. This CDR3 is built from 16 residues. Germline V gene lookup returns CDR1 LGHNA and CDR2 YSLEER.